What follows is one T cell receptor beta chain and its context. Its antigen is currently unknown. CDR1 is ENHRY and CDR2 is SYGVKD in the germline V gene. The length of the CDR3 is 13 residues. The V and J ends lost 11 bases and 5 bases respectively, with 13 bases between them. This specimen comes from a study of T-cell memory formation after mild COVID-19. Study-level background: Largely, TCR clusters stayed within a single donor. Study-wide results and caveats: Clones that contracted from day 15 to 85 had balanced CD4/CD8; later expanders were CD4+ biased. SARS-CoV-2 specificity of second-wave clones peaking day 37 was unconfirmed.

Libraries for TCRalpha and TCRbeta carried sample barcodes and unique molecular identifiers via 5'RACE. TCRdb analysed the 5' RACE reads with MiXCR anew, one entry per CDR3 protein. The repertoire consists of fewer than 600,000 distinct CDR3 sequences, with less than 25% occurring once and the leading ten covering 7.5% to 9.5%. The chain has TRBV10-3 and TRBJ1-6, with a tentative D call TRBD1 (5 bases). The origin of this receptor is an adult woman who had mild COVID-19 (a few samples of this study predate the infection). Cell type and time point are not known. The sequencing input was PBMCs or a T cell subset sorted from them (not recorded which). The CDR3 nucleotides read TGTGCCGAGAACGGGACGGATAATTCACCCCTCCACTTT. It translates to CAENGTDNSPLHF.